The 16 T cell receptor beta chains listed next were all sequenced from one sample in a study of cytomegalovirus exposure and HLA in healthy donors. Vbeta (60) and Jbeta (13) primers were used in the PCR. Produced via immunoSEQ multiplex PCR; TCRdb's table is partial and in-frame only. The sample includes 150,000 or so clones, around four fifths of them seen just once. Sequencing used PBMCs. These receptor sequences come from a man aged 50 to 60 in good health and CMV-seropositive.

The V and J genes are TRBV7-2 and TRBJ1-6, with D possibly matching TRBD1 (6 bases). V lost 5 bases and J lost 10, with 15 bases in between. This CDR3 region has 14 residues. In germline, CDR1 is SGHTA, CDR2 FQGNSA. In nucleotides, the CDR3 is TGTGCCAGCAGCCCAGCCAGGGGACCGTCACCCCTCCACTTT. This gives the protein CASSPARGPSPLHF. The full variable domain, in which reference TRBV7-2 and TRBJ1-6 provide the parts outside the CDR3, is GAGVSQSPSNKVTEKGKDVELRCDPISGHTALYWYRQSLGQGLEFLIYFQGNSAPDKSGLPSDRFSAERTGGSVSTLTIQRTQQEDSAVYLCASSPARGPSPLHFGNGTRLTVT.

The chain links TRBV6-5 to TRBJ1-3; D gene ambiguous. The CDR3 is 14 amino acids. Germline CDR1 and CDR2: MNHEY and SVGAGI. Trimming cost V 11 bases and J 2 bases, with 16 bases left between them. CDR3 in amino acids: CAASSAGPGNTIYF. In DNA, the CDR3 is TGTGCCGCCAGCAGCGCGGGTCCTGGAAACACCATATATTTT.

The chain combines TRBV2 with TRBJ2-7; TRBD1 agrees at 9 bases. The CDR3 covers 15 residues. Unmatched junction bases numbered 8, after V lost 6 bases and J lost 2 bases. Germline CDR1 is SNHLY and CDR2 is FYNNEI. The CDR3 here is CASSHPGQGTYEQYF. The CDR3 DNA is TGTGCCAGCAGCCACCCGGGACAGGGAACCTACGAGCAGTACTTC.

This rearrangement joins TRBV6-5 to TRBJ2-5, with 8 bases matching TRBD1. V shed 4 bases, J shed 5 bases, and the junction held 9 bases outside the gene matches. Per germline, CDR1 MNHEY and CDR2 SVGAGI. The length of the CDR3 is 15 residues. The CDR3, as DNA: TGTGCCAGCAGTTCATATCGGACAGGGTGGGAGACCCAGTACTTC. Protein product: CASSSYRTGWETQYF.

The chain employs TRBV6-1 and TRBJ2-7; D perhaps matches TRBD1 (5 bases). Germline CDR1 and CDR2: MNHNS and SASEGT. The CDR3 runs to 14 residues. V gave up 1 base and J gave up 2 bases, with 9 bases separating them. CDR3 bases: TGTGCCAGCAGTGAAGGGGGCAGAACCTACGAGCAGTACTTC. Translated: CASSEGGRTYEQYF.

This chain uses TRBV6-5 with TRBJ2-7; 7 nucleotides align to TRBD1. Looked up from germline, CDR1 is MNHEY and CDR2 is SVGAGI. This CDR3 has 14 residues. V was clipped by 2 bases and J by 3 bases; unmatched bases: 4. In DNA, the CDR3 is TGTGCCAGCAGTTACCCGGGACAGAACTACGAGCAGTACTTC. The encoded protein is CASSYPGQNYEQYF.

The chain carries TRBV7-9 and TRBJ2-3; 12 bases fit TRBD1. The CDR3 sequence is 16 residues long. Trimming removed 3 bases from V and 5 bases from J; junction bases left unmatched: 6. The V gene's germline CDR1 is SEHNR and CDR2 FQNEAQ (reference sequence). Here the CDR3 reads CASSFMGQGAEDTQYF. The CDR3 coding sequence is TGTGCCAGCAGCTTTATGGGACAGGGGGCAGAAGATACGCAGTATTTT.

The CDR3 sequence is CASKQGSSYNEQFF. The CDR3 coding sequence is TGCGCCAGCAAACAGGGAAGCTCCTACAATGAGCAGTTCTTC. The chain joins TRBV4-1 to TRBJ2-1, with a weak D call TRBD1 (6 bases). Germline V gene sequence: CDR1 MGHRA, CDR2 YSYEKL. V was pared by 7 bases and J by 0 bases, with 10 bases between. The CDR3 extends over 14 amino acids.

This clone was seen a few times. The V gene is TRBV7-5, the J gene TRBJ2-4; no check of the table's D call, TRBD1, against the DNA was made. TRBV7-5 is marked as a pseudogene. The CDR3 contains 16 residues. The CDR3 loop reads CVRSFSGQLAKNIQYF. The CDR3 nucleotides are TGTGTCAGAAGCTTCTCAGGACAGCTAGCCAAAAACATTCAGTACTTC.

This chain joins TRBV19 and TRBJ1-5; D gene uncertain. Germline V lookup: CDR1 LNHDA, CDR2 SQIVND (reference sequence). The CDR3 is 14 amino acids. Trimming pared 6 bases from V and 9 bases from J, leaving 18 bases between. The CDR3 is CASRLPLRRRPQHF. The CDR3 DNA is TGTGCCAGTAGACTTCCGCTCAGGCGCCGGCCCCAGCATTTT.

This chain links TRBV28 with TRBJ1-1; perhaps TRBD1 as D (5 bases). V lost 8 bases, J lost 6 bases, and 16 bases lay in between. The germline V gene encodes CDR1 MDHEN and CDR2 SYDVKM. The CDR3 is 13 residues long. The CDR3 DNA sequence: TGTGCCAGCTGGGGCCCGACGGAAGCTGAAGCTTTCTTT. Translating gives CASWGPTEAEAFF.

V usage is TRBV13 and J usage is TRBJ2-7, with a weak D call TRBD2 (5 bases). The CDR3 runs to 14 residues. Germline CDR1 PRHDT, CDR2 FYEKMQ (reference sequence). V was trimmed by 7 bases and J by 2 bases, leaving 15 bases between them. The CDR3 DNA follows: TGTGCCAGCACCAAGACTACCACCCCCTACGAGCAGTACTTC. Translated: CASTKTTTPYEQYF.

This clone was seen more than once but under ten times. The V and J genes are TRBV28 and TRBJ2-3; 12 bases map to TRBD2. Trimming took 5 bases from V and 0 from J; bases not matched to a gene: 9. Looked up from germline, CDR1 is MDHEN and CDR2 is SYDVKM. The CDR3 extends over 18 amino acids. Written as DNA, the CDR3 is TGTGCCAGCAGTCCCCCGGGACTAGCGGGCACGAGCACAGATACGCAGTATTTT. Translating gives CASSPPGLAGTSTDTQYF.

The rearrangement joins TRBV25-1 to TRBJ2-7; 7 bases fit TRBD1. This CDR3 is 15 amino acids long. The junction had 9 bases not matched to a gene; V was cut back by 4 bases and J by 3 bases. Germline V gives CDR1 MGHDK, CDR2 SYGVNS. The DNA for the CDR3 is TGTGCCAGCAGTGCGACCGGGACAGCACACTACGAGCAGTACTTC. Residues: CASSATGTAHYEQYF.

V gene TRBV9 combines with J gene TRBJ1-5, with a tentative D call TRBD1 (5 bases). The V end was cut by 4 bases, the J end by 4 bases, with 15 bases between. Germline loops: CDR1 SGDLS, CDR2 YYNGEE. CDR3 length equals 15 residues. CDR3 nucleotides: TGTGCCAGCAGCCCGACGGGACTTACTAATCAGCCCCAGCATTTT. It is translated as CASSPTGLTNQPQHF.

The chain links TRBV13 to TRBJ2-7; D is possibly TRBD1 (6 bases). The CDR3 is 12 amino acids. Between the trimmed V and J ends, which lost 2 bases and 6 bases, there was a span of 8 bases. Per germline, CDR1 PRHDT and CDR2 FYEKMQ (reference sequence). The CDR3 nucleotides are TGTGCCAGCAGCTTAAAAGGGGGCGAGCAGTACTTC. Its protein product is CASSLKGGEQYF.